This T cell receptor (beta chain) was sequenced in a study of cytomegalovirus exposure and HLA in healthy donors. Generated by immunoSEQ multiplex PCR, the TCRdb table keeps only in-frame clones and is missing some. The table records hundreds of thousands of clones, more than 75% of them present only once. Germline assignment: CDR1 WNHNN and CDR2 SYGVQD (reference sequence). V lost 8 bases and J 9 bases, leaving 23 bases between the germline ends. The CDR3 totals 14 residues. For this clone: As yet, its antigen is unknown.

General study results and limits: Per published reports, the classifier diagnosed cytomegalovirus status with high specificity and sensitivity. Cytomegalovirus association was listed for roughly 160 TCR beta chains.

The TCR originated in a man aged 18 to 35 in good health and CMV-seronegative. The chain links TRBV10-1 to TRBJ2-7, with D unresolved. Input material: PBMCs. The CDR3 spells CASPPSPSSGVQYF. DNA of the CDR3: TGCGCCAGCCCTCCGTCCCCCTCATCCGGTGTGCAGTACTTC.